Reported below is one TCR beta chain. Original methodology: Amplification from reference gene primers served as the basis for estimated nucleated cell counts. This table comes from immunoSEQ multiplex PCR, and its TCRdb copy is limited to in-frame clones, with some not included. The V and J calls and clone size were taken over from that table, and D and trimming were inferred from the DNA. The sample consists of about 89,000 clones, less than 90% of them appearing once. The CDR3 contains 13 residues. Germline values: CDR1 SNHLY, CDR2 FYNNEI. Trimming took 4 bases from V and 5 from J, leaving 9 bases between them. This entry belongs to a study of blood T cell repertoires in COVID-19. Background on the study: Samples of COVID-19 (acute and convalescent) were obtained from the United States, Italy and Spain. The analysed material was cDNA or gDNA that came from T cells, B-cell-depleted T cells, or PBMCs.

The sample taken for sequencing was peripheral blood. The sequence came from a man older than 75 with active or convalescent COVID-19. V gene TRBV2 combines with J gene TRBJ2-1; no clear D. The CDR3 sequence is CASSGSPNNEQFF. CDR3 coding DNA: TGTGCCAGCAGTGGTTCCCCTAACAATGAGCAGTTCTTC.